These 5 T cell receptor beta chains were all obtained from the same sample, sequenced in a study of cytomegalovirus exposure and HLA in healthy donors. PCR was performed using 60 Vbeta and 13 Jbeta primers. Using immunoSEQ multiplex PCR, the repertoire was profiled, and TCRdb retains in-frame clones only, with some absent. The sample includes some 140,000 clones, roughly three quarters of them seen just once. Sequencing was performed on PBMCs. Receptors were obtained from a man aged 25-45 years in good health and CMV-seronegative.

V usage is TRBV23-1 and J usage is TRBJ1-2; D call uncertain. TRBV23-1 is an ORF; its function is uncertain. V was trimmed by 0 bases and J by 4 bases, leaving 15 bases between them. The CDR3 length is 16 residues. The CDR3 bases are TGCGCCAGCAGTCAATCGCGACGCAGGAAAATCTATGGCTACACCTTC. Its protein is CASSQSRRRKIYGYTF.

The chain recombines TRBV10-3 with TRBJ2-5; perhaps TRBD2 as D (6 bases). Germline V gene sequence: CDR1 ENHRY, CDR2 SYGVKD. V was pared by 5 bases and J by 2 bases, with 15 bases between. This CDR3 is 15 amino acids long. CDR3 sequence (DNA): TGTGCCATCAGTACCGGGTCCGCGGGACAAGAGACCCAGTACTTC. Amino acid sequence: CAISTGSAGQETQYF.

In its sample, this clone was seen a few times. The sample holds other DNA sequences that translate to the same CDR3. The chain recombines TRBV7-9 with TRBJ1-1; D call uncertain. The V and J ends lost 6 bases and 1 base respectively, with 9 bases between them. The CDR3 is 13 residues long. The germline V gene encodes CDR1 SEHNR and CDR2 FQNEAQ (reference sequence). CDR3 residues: CASSFQANTEAFF. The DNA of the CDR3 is TGTGCCAGCAGTTTCCAGGCGAACACTGAAGCTTTCTTT.

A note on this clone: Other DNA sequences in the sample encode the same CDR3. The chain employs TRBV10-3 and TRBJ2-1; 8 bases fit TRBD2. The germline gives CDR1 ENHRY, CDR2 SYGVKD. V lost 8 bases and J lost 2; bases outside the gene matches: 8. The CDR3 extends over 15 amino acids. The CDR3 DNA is TGTGCCATCGAAGCGGGAGCAAAACCCTACAATGAGCAGTTCTTC. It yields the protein CAIEAGAKPYNEQFF.

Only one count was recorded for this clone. CDR3 nucleotide sequence: TGTGCCTGGAGTCAGGGATATGGCAATCAGCCCCAGCATTTT. Residues: CAWSQGYGNQPQHF. V and J are TRBV30 and TRBJ1-5, with D maybe TRBD1 (5 bases). CDR3 size: 14 residues. Trimming removed 2 bases at V and 2 bases at J, with 10 bases between. Germline V gene data show CDR1 as GTSNPN and CDR2 as SVGIG (reference sequence).